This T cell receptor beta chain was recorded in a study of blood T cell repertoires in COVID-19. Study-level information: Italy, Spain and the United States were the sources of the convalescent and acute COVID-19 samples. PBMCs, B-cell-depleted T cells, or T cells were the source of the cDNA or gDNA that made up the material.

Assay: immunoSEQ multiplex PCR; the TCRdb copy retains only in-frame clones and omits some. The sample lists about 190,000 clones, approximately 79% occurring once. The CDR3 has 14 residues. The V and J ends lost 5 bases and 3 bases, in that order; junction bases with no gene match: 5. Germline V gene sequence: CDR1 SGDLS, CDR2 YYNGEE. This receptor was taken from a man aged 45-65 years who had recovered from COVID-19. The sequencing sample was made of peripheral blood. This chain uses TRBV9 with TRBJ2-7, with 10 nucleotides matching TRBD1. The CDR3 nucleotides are TGTGCCAGCAGTCGACAGGGGGCTTTCTACGAGCAGTACTTC. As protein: CASSRQGAFYEQYF.